The present T cell receptor beta chain was sequenced within a study of OX40 agonist ivuxolimab in advanced cancers. Study context: An agonistic human IgG2 monoclonal antibody against OX40 (CD134) was given. Patients were infused with ivuxolimab every 2 weeks at 0.01 to 10 mg/kg. Past anti-PD-1, anti-PD-L1 or anti-CTLA-4 therapy was accepted, and 40% had received some.

Collection of blood occurred at baseline, at cycle 4 day 1, and at cycle 7 day 1. Sequencing was performed with immunoSEQ multiplex PCR; in TCRdb, only in-frame clones are kept and a portion is missing. This sample has just over 90,000 clones; around nine tenths occur once, and the top ten carry 0.81%. Looked up from germline, CDR1 is SGHTA and CDR2 is FQGNSA. CDR3 length equals 17 residues. With 1 base clipped from V and 8 bases from J, the junction kept 10 bases outside the gene matches. The sequences come from CD4+ or CD8+ T cells sorted from blood, collected in a trial of the OX40 agonist ivuxolimab. This sequence originates from an adult with an advanced solid tumor such as melanoma, head and neck, liver or kidney cancer. The rearrangement joins TRBV7-2 to TRBJ2-1, with TRBD2 matching over 11 bases. This CDR3 reads CASSLDSGTSGADEQFF. In DNA, the CDR3 is TGTGCCAGCAGCTTAGACTCCGGGACTAGCGGTGCCGATGAGCAGTTCTTC.